Below, 3 T cell receptor beta chains from the same sample are listed, as sequenced in a study of T cells in Graves' hyperthyroidism and ophthalmopathy. TCR beta CDR3 region amplification was performed from RNA transcripts. HTBI primers were employed in a first-round RT-PCR of the TCR CDR3. TCRdb independently ran MiXCR on the multiplex PCR reads; one entry per CDR3 protein. This sample has some 250,000 distinct CDR3 sequences, with over 12% found just once. Sequenced: blood. These receptor sequences come from a woman aged 50 to 60 with Graves' hyperthyroidism that later progressed to Graves' ophthalmopathy.

This clonotype has a count of ten or more. This chain joins TRBV2 and TRBJ2-5, with 7 bases identical to TRBD1. With 4 bases clipped from V and 3 bases from J, the junction kept 2 bases outside the gene matches. CDR1 and CDR2 from the germline V gene are SNHLY and FYNNEI. The length of the CDR3 is 13 residues. The CDR3 spells CASSATGKETQYF. The CDR3 DNA follows: TGTGCCAGCAGTGCGACAGGGAAAGAGACCCAGTACTTC.

The gene calls are TRBV19 and TRBJ2-1, with D possibly called TRBD1 or TRBD2 (5 bases each). The CDR3 consists of 14 residues. V was clipped by 6 bases and J by 8 bases, with 17 bases between them. The germline V gene has CDR1 LNHDA and CDR2 SQIVND (reference sequence). CDR3 coding DNA: TGTGCCAGTAGCCTCGGGACCCCTCGGGATGAGCAGTTCTTC. Its protein is CASSLGTPRDEQFF.

This clonotype was counted between two and nine times. CDR3 amino acids: CASSATRAGFSYNEQFF. The CDR3 DNA follows: TGTGCCAGCAGTGCCACAAGAGCGGGATTCTCCTACAATGAGCAGTTCTTC. This chain uses TRBV2 with TRBJ2-1, with TRBD2 identical over 7 bases. Trimming cost V 4 bases and J 0 bases; bases outside gene matches: 9. Germline V gene sequence: CDR1 SNHLY, CDR2 FYNNEI. The CDR3 spans 17 residues.